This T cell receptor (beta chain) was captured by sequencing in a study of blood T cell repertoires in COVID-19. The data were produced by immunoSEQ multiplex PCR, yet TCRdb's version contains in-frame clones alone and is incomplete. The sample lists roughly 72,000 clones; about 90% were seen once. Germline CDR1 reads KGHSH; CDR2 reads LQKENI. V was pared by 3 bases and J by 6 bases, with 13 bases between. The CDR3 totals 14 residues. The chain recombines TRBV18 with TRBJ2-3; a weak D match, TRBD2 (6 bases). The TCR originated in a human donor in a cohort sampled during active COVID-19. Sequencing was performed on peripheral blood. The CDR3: CASSPVAGSDTQYF. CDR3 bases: TGTGCCAGCTCACCCGTGGCGGGATCCGATACGCAGTATTTT.